Listed below are T cell receptor beta chains from one sample, sequenced in a study of blood T cell repertoires in COVID-19. Assay used: immunoSEQ multiplex PCR; TCRdb lists only in-frame clones, some missing. The sample holds under 200,000 clones; 86% are singletons and the top ten take 3.5% to 4%. The specimen was peripheral blood. The receptors come from a woman between 65 and 79 years old with acute or convalescent COVID-19. CDR3s include the opening cysteine and the closing phenylalanine or tryptophan. Fields, in order: V gene, CDR3 length, J gene, CDR3 protein.

v_gene: TRBV11-2; len: 13; j_gene: TRBJ2-5; CDR3aa: CASSSAPKETQYF
v_gene: TRBV5-6; len: 12; j_gene: TRBJ2-1; CDR3aa: CASSTRRNEQFF
v_gene: TRBV7-8; len: 16; j_gene: TRBJ1-2; CDR3aa: CASSLGTGGRDYGYTF
v_gene: TRBV29-1; len: 12; j_gene: TRBJ1-1; CDR3aa: CSARDRETEAFF
v_gene: TRBV6-2/TRBV6-3; len: 16; j_gene: TRBJ2-1; CDR3aa: CASSSSSGRSNNEQFF
v_gene: TRBV11-2; len: 15; j_gene: TRBJ2-1; CDR3aa: CASRRLAGGPNEQFF
v_gene: TRBV5-5; len: 14; j_gene: TRBJ1-2; CDR3aa: CASSSGQLLYGYTF
v_gene: TRBV15; len: 15; j_gene: TRBJ1-3; CDR3aa: CATSRTAGIGNTIYF
v_gene: TRBV1; len: 16; j_gene: TRBJ1-2; CDR3aa: CTSSPRDRGSNYGYTF
v_gene: TRBV4-2; len: 18; j_gene: TRBJ2-4; CDR3aa: CASSQDTSVQRGGNIQYF
v_gene: TRBV20-1; len: 14; j_gene: TRBJ1-6; CDR3aa: CSASRGAGNSPLHF
v_gene: TRBV7-9; len: 13; j_gene: TRBJ1-2; CDR3aa: CASSLSGAVGYTF
v_gene: TRBV27; len: 14; j_gene: TRBJ1-5; CDR3aa: CASREGTDNQPQHF
v_gene: TRBV29-1; len: 14; j_gene: TRBJ2-3; CDR3aa: CSVDQGASTDTQYF
v_gene: TRBV30; len: 13; j_gene: TRBJ1-1; CDR3aa: CAWSPQGASEAFF
v_gene: TRBV20-1; len: 16; j_gene: TRBJ1-1; CDR3aa: CSASMTGGRRNTEAFF
v_gene: TRBV6-2/TRBV6-3; len: 18; j_gene: TRBJ2-1; CDR3aa: CASSYTPKTGGSYNEQFF
v_gene: TRBV3-1/TRBV3-2; len: 15; j_gene: TRBJ2-5; CDR3aa: CASSQDRGGEETQYF
v_gene: TRBV9; len: 13; j_gene: TRBJ2-3; CDR3aa: CASSGSVTDTQYF
v_gene: TRBV20-1; len: 11; j_gene: TRBJ1-2; CDR3aa: CSATGGYGYTF
v_gene: TRBV11-2; len: 14; j_gene: TRBJ2-1; CDR3aa: CASSLDSSYNEQFF
v_gene: TRBV2; len: 14; j_gene: TRBJ2-2; CDR3aa: CASGAGLGTGELFF
v_gene: TRBV6-1; len: 18; j_gene: TRBJ2-2; CDR3aa: CASREQQGGAVNTGELFF
v_gene: TRBV11-2; len: 16; j_gene: TRBJ2-4; CDR3aa: CASSLEAGPAKNIQYF
v_gene: TRBV6-6; len: 14; j_gene: TRBJ2-5; CDR3aa: CASSPYREWETQYF
v_gene: TRBV4-1; len: 16; j_gene: TRBJ2-3; CDR3aa: CASSPRTGGSIWEGYF
v_gene: TRBV27; len: 13; j_gene: TRBJ2-1; CDR3aa: CASSNRVDNEQFF
v_gene: TRBV7-2; len: 15; j_gene: TRBJ1-2; CDR3aa: CASSFRGGPNYGYTF
v_gene: TRBV6-5; len: 13; j_gene: TRBJ1-2; CDR3aa: CASSRQGYDGYTF
v_gene: TRBV30; len: 15; j_gene: TRBJ1-2; CDR3aa: CAWIAREEGYYGYTF
v_gene: TRBV7-9; len: 16; j_gene: TRBJ2-7; CDR3aa: CASSLTVASTAYEQYF
v_gene: TRBV28; len: 13; j_gene: TRBJ2-7; CDR3aa: CASSRGAIYEQYF
v_gene: TRBV19; len: 16; j_gene: TRBJ1-1; CDR3aa: CASSSGPGQGRGEAFF
v_gene: TRBV27; len: 16; j_gene: TRBJ2-7; CDR3aa: CASSLGTSGSSYEQYF
v_gene: TRBV7-2; len: 11; j_gene: TRBJ2-7; CDR3aa: CASNSGNEQYF
v_gene: TRBV27; len: 12; j_gene: TRBJ1-1; CDR3aa: CASSAENTEAFF
v_gene: TRBV11-3; len: 14; j_gene: TRBJ2-3; CDR3aa: CASSWDRRTDTQYF
v_gene: TRBV20-1; len: 14; j_gene: TRBJ2-7; CDR3aa: CSASQREFPYEQYF
v_gene: TRBV16; len: 14; j_gene: TRBJ2-7; CDR3aa: CASSQDSKTYEQYF
v_gene: TRBV2; len: 14; j_gene: TRBJ1-1; CDR3aa: CASSEIRGRAEAFF
v_gene: TRBV28; len: 12; j_gene: TRBJ2-7; CDR3aa: CASSSGLEVQYF
v_gene: TRBV5-6; len: 15; j_gene: TRBJ1-2; CDR3aa: CASSLGPGTVRGYTF
v_gene: TRBV2; len: 14; j_gene: TRBJ1-6; CDR3aa: CASSESGFNSPLHF
v_gene: TRBV19; len: 16; j_gene: TRBJ2-2; CDR3aa: CASKQLAGANTGELFF
v_gene: TRBV2; len: 22; j_gene: TRBJ2-3; CDR3aa: CAISGDRDALPRWTGRENTQYF
v_gene: TRBV9; len: 17; j_gene: TRBJ2-5; CDR3aa: CASSVAIAGGQGETQYF
v_gene: TRBV28; len: 14; j_gene: TRBJ2-1; CDR3aa: CASKEGVTNNEQFF
v_gene: TRBV4-2; len: 16; j_gene: TRBJ1-3; CDR3aa: CASSTTGVSSGNTIYF
v_gene: TRBV25-1; len: 16; j_gene: TRBJ1-5; CDR3aa: CASSDSGTGHNQPQHF
v_gene: TRBV30; len: 14; j_gene: TRBJ1-2; CDR3aa: CAWSFGRADYGYTF
v_gene: TRBV9; len: 16; j_gene: TRBJ2-1; CDR3aa: CASSEHGTSLNNEQFF
v_gene: TRBV6-5; len: 15; j_gene: TRBJ1-4; CDR3aa: CASRGTAPLAEKLFF
v_gene: TRBV19; len: 16; j_gene: TRBJ2-5; CDR3aa: CASSIGTGLVGETQYF
v_gene: TRBV18; len: 12; j_gene: TRBJ1-1; CDR3aa: CASSLGQVEAFF
v_gene: TRBV30; len: 13; j_gene: TRBJ1-5; CDR3aa: CAWSGDTDQPQHF